The 6 T cell receptor beta chains presented below share a single source sample, sequenced in a study of beta chain features in type 1 diabetes. Study findings and constraints: All four CD4+ subsets from Type 1 diabetes patients carried moderately but significantly shorter TCRB CDR3s.

These receptors lack a known antigen. The isolated RNA, all of it, was reverse transcribed, so expressed TCRB transcripts were what got sequenced. Sequencing was performed with immunoSEQ multiplex PCR; in TCRdb, only in-frame clones are kept and a portion is missing. This sample yields approximately 170,000 clones, of which approximately 8.4% are seen a single time; roughly 0.5% belongs to the top ten. Input material: central memory CD4+ T cells from blood. The receptors derive from a man in his late teens or twenties with type 1 diabetes.

This clone was detected only a few times. The rearrangement uses TRBV13 and TRBJ1-1, with TRBD1 identical over 7 bases. Germline V CDR1 and CDR2: PRHDT, FYEKMQ (reference sequence). Losses at the gene ends were 6 bases for V and 6 bases for J; bases not matched to a gene: 7. This CDR3 is 13 amino acids long. The CDR3 protein is CASRRNRGAEAFF. The CDR3 DNA is TGTGCCAGCAGGCGGAACAGGGGCGCTGAAGCTTTCTTT.

This clone was recorded a few times. V and J are TRBV4-3 and TRBJ2-3, with TRBD2 matching over 8 bases. With V trimmed by 3 bases and J by 4 bases, 6 bases remained unmatched. CDR3 size: 15 residues. Germline V gene sequence: CDR1 LGHNA, CDR2 YSLEER. The CDR3 region is CASSHDGGASDTQYF. In DNA form, the CDR3 reads TGCGCCAGCAGCCACGACGGGGGGGCGTCAGATACGCAGTATTTT.

The table lists this clone with a few counts. J is TRBJ1-6 and V is TRBV18; D is unclear. The CDR3 sequence is 14 residues long. V was shortened by 4 bases and J by 6 bases, with 10 bases between the two germline ends. Per the germline V gene, CDR1 is KGHSH and CDR2 is LQKENI. The CDR3 bases are TGTGCCAGCTCACGCGGGGATGTTAATTCACCCCTCCACTTT. This codes for CASSRGDVNSPLHF. The entire variable domain, with the rest obtained from reference TRBV18 and TRBJ1-6, is as follows: NAGVMQNPRHLVRRRGQEARLRCSPMKGHSHVYWYRQLPEEGLKFMVYLQKENIIDESGMPKERFSAEFPKEGPSILRIQQVVRGDSAAYFCASSRGDVNSPLHFGNGTRLTVT.

This sequence joins TRBV5-1 and TRBJ2-3; TRBD2 is a possible D gene (5 bases). Per germline, CDR1 SGHRS and CDR2 YFSETQ. This CDR3 contains 14 residues. Trimming took off 6 bases at V and 2 bases at J, with 13 bases between the two ends. This chain's CDR3 is CASKRTRYTDTQYF. The CDR3, as DNA: TGCGCCAGCAAGAGGACTCGTTACACAGATACGCAGTATTTT.

The chain employs TRBV18 and TRBJ1-1, with a possible D match to TRBD1 (5 bases). Trimming removed 2 bases at V and 0 bases at J, with 16 bases between. Looked up from germline, CDR1 is KGHSH and CDR2 is LQKENI. This CDR3 has 17 residues. CDR3 sequence: CASSPMAGTVLNTEAFF. In nucleotides, the CDR3 is TGTGCCAGCTCACCAATGGCAGGGACTGTGTTGAACACTGAAGCTTTCTTT.

This CDR3 is CASSQPGTGVRGYTF. The CDR3 bases are TGTGCCAGCTCACAACCAGGGACAGGGGTACGCGGCTACACCTTC. The V gene is TRBV18, the J gene TRBJ1-2, with 10 nucleotides matching TRBD1. The CDR3 contains 15 residues. V was pared by 4 bases and J by 8 bases, with 10 bases of the junction left unmatched. Germline CDR1 KGHSH, CDR2 LQKENI.